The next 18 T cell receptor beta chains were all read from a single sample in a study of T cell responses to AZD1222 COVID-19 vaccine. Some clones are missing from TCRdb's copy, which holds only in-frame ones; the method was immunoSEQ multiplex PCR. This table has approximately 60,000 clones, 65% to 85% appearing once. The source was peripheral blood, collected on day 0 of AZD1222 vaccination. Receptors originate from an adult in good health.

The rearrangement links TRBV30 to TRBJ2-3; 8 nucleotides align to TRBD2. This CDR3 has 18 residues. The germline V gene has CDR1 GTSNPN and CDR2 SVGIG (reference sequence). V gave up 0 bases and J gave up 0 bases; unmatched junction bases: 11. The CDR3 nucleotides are TGTGCCTGGAGTGTACGAGCCTTAGCGGGAACCAGCACAGATACGCAGTATTTT. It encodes CAWSVRALAGTSTDTQYF.

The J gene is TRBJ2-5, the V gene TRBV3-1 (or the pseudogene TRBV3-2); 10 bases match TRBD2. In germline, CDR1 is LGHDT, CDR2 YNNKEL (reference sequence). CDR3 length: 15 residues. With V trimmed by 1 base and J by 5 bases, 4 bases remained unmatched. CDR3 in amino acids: CASSQGASGGETQYF. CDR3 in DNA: TGTGCCAGCAGCCAAGGAGCTAGCGGGGGTGAGACCCAGTACTTC.

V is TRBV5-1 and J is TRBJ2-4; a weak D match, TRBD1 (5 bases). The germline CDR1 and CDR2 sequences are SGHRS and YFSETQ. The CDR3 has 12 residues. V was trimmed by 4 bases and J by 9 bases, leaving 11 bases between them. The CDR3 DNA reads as TGCGCCAGCAGCCGAGACAGTGGCATTCAGTACTTC. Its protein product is CASSRDSGIQYF.

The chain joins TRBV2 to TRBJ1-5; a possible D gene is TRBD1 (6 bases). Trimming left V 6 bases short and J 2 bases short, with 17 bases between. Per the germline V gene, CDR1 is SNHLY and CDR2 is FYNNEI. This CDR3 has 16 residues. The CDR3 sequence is CASRWGQGRGNQPQHF. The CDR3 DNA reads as TGTGCCAGCAGATGGGGGCAGGGGCGAGGCAATCAGCCCCAGCATTTT. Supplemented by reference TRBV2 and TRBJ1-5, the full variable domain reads EPEVTQTPSHQVTQMGQEVILRCVPISNHLYFYWYRQILGQKVEFLVSFYNNEISEKSEIFDDQFSVERPDGSNFTLKIRSTKLEDSAMYFCASRWGQGRGNQPQHFGDGTRLSIL.

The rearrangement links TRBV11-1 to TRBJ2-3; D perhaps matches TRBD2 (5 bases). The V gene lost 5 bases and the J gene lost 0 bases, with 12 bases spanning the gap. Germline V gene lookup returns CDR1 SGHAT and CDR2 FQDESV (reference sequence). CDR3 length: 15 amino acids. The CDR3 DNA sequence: TGTGCCAGCAGCCCCCGGGGTCCTAGCACAGATACGCAGTATTTT. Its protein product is CASSPRGPSTDTQYF.

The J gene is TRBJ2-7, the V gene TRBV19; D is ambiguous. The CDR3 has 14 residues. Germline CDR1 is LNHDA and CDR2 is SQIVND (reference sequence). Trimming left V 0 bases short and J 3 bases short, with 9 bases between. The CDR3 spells CASSIDPMNYEQYF. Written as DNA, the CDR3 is TGTGCCAGTAGTATAGATCCCATGAACTACGAGCAGTACTTC.

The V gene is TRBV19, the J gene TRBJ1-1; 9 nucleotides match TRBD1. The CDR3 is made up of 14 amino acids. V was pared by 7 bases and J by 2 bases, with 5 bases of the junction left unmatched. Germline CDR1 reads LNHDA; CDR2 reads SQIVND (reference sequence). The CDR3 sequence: CASINTGGNTEAFF. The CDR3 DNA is TGTGCCAGTATAAACACAGGGGGCAACACTGAAGCTTTCTTT.

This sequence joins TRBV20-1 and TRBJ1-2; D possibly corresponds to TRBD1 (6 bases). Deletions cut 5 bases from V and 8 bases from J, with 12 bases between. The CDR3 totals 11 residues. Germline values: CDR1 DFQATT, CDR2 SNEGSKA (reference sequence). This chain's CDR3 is CSALGGGGYTF. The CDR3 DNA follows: TGCAGTGCTCTTGGGGGCGGCGGCTACACCTTC.

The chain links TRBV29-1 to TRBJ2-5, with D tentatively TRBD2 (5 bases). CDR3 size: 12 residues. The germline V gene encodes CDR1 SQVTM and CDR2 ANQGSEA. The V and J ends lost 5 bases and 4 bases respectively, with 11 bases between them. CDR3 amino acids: CSVNPGRETQYF. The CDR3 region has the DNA TGCAGCGTTAACCCGGGAAGAGAGACCCAGTACTTC.

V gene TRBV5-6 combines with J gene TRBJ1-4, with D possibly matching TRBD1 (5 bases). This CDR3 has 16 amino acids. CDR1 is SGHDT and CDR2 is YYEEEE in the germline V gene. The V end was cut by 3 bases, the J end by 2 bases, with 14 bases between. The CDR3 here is CASSSGPGGTNEKLFF. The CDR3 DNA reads TGTGCCAGCAGCTCCGGTCCGGGGGGTACTAATGAAAAACTGTTTTTT.

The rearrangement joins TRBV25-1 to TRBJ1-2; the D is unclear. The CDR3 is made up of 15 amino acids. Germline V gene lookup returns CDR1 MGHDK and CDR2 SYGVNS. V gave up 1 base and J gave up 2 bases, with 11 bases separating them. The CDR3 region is CASSEFGVSNYGYTF. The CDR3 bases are TGTGCCAGCAGTGAATTCGGGGTATCCAACTATGGCTACACCTTC.

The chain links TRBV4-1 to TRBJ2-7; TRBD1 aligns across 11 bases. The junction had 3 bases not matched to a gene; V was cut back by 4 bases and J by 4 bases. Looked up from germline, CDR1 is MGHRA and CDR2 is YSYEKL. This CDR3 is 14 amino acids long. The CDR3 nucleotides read TGCGCCAGCAGCCCGGGACAGGGGGGTTACGAGCAGTACTTC. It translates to CASSPGQGGYEQYF.

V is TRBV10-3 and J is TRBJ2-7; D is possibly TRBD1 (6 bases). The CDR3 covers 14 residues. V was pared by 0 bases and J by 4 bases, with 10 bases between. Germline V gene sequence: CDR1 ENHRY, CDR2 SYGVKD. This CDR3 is CAISESRGEYEQYF. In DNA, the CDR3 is TGTGCCATCAGTGAGTCCAGGGGTGAATACGAGCAGTACTTC.

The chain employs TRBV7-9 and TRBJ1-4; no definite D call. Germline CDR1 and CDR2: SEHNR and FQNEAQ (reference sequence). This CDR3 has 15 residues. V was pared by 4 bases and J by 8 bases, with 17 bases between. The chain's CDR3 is CASSSEGRLEEKLFF. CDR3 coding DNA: TGTGCCAGCAGCTCGGAAGGGAGACTAGAAGAAAAACTGTTTTTT.

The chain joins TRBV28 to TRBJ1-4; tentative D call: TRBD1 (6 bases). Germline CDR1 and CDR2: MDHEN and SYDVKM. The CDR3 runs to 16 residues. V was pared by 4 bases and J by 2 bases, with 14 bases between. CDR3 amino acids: CASSSLGGLTNEKLFF. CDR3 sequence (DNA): TGTGCCAGCAGTTCCCTCGGGGGGCTTACTAATGAAAAACTGTTTTTT.

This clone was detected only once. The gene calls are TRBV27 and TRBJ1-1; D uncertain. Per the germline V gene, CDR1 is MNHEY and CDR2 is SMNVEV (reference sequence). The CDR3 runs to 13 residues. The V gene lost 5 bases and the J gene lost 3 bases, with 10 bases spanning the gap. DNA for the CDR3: TGTGCCAGCAGTATGAGCAGTCACACTGAAGCTTTCTTT. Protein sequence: CASSMSSHTEAFF.

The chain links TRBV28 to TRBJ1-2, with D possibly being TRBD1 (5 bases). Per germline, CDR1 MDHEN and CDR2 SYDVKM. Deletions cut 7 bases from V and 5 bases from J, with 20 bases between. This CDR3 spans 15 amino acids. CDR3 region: CASMPGGPTEYGYTF. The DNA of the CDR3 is TGTGCCAGCATGCCCGGGGGACCCACCGAATATGGCTACACCTTC.

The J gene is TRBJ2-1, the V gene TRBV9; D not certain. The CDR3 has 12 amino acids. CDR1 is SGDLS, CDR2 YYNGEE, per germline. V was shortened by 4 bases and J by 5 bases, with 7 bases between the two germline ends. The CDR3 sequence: CASSSRNNEQFF. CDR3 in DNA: TGTGCCAGCAGCTCGAGAAACAATGAGCAGTTCTTC.